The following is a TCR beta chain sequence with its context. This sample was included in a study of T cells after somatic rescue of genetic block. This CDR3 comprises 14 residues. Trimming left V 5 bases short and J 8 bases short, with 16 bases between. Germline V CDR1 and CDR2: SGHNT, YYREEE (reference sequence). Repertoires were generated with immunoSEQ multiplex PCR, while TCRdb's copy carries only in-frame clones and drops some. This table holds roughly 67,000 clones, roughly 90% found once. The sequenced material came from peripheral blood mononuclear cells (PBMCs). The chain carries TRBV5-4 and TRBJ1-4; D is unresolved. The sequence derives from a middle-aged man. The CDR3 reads CASRTGTEGEKLFF. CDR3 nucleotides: TGTGCCAGCAGGACGGGAACAGAGGGCGAAAAACTGTTTTTT.